The 30 T cell receptor beta chains listed next were all sequenced from one sample in a study of shared clonotypes between healthy human individuals. Assay used: immunoSEQ multiplex PCR; TCRdb lists only in-frame clones, some missing. The sample lists approximately 2.4 million clones; approximately 94% were seen once. The sequenced material came from naive CD4+ T cells sorted from blood. The subset is: CD45RA+ positively selected. These receptors were taken from a man between 18 and 29 years old in good health.

This clone was detected once. The rearrangement uses TRBV7-2 and TRBJ2-6; 7 nucleotides match TRBD1. The CDR3 is 15 amino acids. The germline gives CDR1 SGHTA, CDR2 FQGNSA. The J segment lost 2 bases and the V segment lost 5 bases, leaving 3 bases of the junction unmatched. CDR3 region: CASSNQGAGANVLTF. In nucleotides, the CDR3 is TGTGCCAGCAGCAATCAGGGGGCTGGGGCCAACGTCCTGACTTTC.

The chain couples TRBV5-1 to TRBJ2-6; the D gene is possibly TRBD2 (6 bases). Trimming pared 6 bases from V and 2 bases from J, leaving 12 bases between. The CDR3 runs to 15 residues. Germline CDR1 and CDR2: SGHRS and YFSETQ. Here the CDR3 DNA reads TGCGCCAGCACAAGCGGAGGGACTGGGGCCAACGTCCTGACTTTC. It translates to CASTSGGTGANVLTF.

This chain links TRBV9 with TRBJ2-5; perhaps D is TRBD1 or TRBD2 (5 bases each). V lost 4 bases, J lost 9 bases, and 16 bases lay in between. The germline V gene has CDR1 SGDLS and CDR2 YYNGEE. The CDR3 spans 13 residues. This chain's CDR3 is CASSTTDDGAQYF. CDR3 in DNA: TGTGCCAGCAGCACGACAGACGACGGGGCCCAGTACTTC.

The rearrangement links TRBV19 to TRBJ2-7; D is perhaps TRBD1 (5 bases). The CDR3 is made up of 14 amino acids. Germline CDR1 and CDR2: LNHDA and SQIVND (reference sequence). Trimming took off 3 bases at V and 2 bases at J, with 11 bases between the two ends. The CDR3 DNA sequence: TGTGCCAGTAGTATGCAGGGTGGCGCCTACGAGCAGTACTTC. Residues: CASSMQGGAYEQYF. The variable domain in full, with the rest retrieved from reference TRBV19 and TRBJ2-7, is DGGITQSPKYLFRKEGQNVTLSCEQNLNHDAMYWYRQDPGQGLRLIYYSQIVNDFQKGDIAEGYSVSREKKESFPLTVTSAQKNPTAFYLCASSMQGGAYEQYFGPGTRLTVT.

The V and J genes are TRBV5-4 and TRBJ2-7, with TRBD2 identical over 8 bases. CDR1 is SGHNT, CDR2 YYREEE, per germline (reference sequence). Trimming removed 0 bases from V and 5 bases from J; junction bases left unmatched: 7. This CDR3 spans 15 amino acids. Written as DNA, the CDR3 is TGTGCCAGCAGCTTGGGAGGCGGGAGGAACCACGAGCAGTACTTC. As protein: CASSLGGGRNHEQYF.

This sequence joins TRBV6-1 and TRBJ1-5; the D gene is possibly TRBD1 (5 bases). Trimming removed 3 bases at V and 9 bases at J, with 9 bases between. The CDR3 is 12 amino acids. In germline, CDR1 is MNHNS, CDR2 SASEGT. CDR3 amino acids: CASSDLGGPQHF. The CDR3 nucleotides read TGTGCCAGCAGTGATCTGGGGGGGCCCCAGCATTTT.

This chain uses TRBV7-8 with TRBJ2-7; 8 bases are a match to TRBD1. The CDR3 totals 14 residues. Germline V gene sequence: CDR1 SGHVS, CDR2 FQNEAQ. The junction had 5 bases not matched to a gene; V was cut back by 3 bases and J by 4 bases. The CDR3 region has the DNA TGTGCCAGCAGCTTTCGACAGGGGAGATACGAGCAGTACTTC. Encoded protein: CASSFRQGRYEQYF.

The chain recombines TRBV6-1 with TRBJ2-1, with unresolved D. The ends were cut back, 0 bases at V and 3 bases at J, with 12 bases in the middle. The CDR3 loop spans 16 amino acids. CDR1 MNHNS and CDR2 SASEGT come from the germline V gene. CDR3 amino acids: CASSEALNTFYNEQFF. The CDR3 nucleotides read TGTGCCAGCAGTGAAGCGCTTAACACTTTCTACAATGAGCAGTTCTTC.

This clone occurred once. The chain has TRBV18 and TRBJ1-4; D perhaps matches TRBD1 (5 bases). Germline V gives CDR1 KGHSH, CDR2 LQKENI. The ends were cut back, 3 bases at V and 4 bases at J, with 12 bases in the middle. The CDR3 sequence is 15 residues long. As DNA, the CDR3 is TGTGCCAGCTCACCGAAGACAGCTAGTAATGAAAAACTGTTTTTT. Translated: CASSPKTASNEKLFF.

The rearrangement links TRBV29-1 to TRBJ1-1, with D unresolved. CDR3 length: 15 residues. Germline V gives CDR1 SQVTM, CDR2 ANQGSEA. Trimming stripped 4 bases from V and 5 bases from J, with 20 bases between. Written as DNA, the CDR3 is TGCAGCGTTGTCGTTCGGGGTAGGGTAAGAACTGAAGCTTTCTTT. It translates to CSVVVRGRVRTEAFF.

This sequence joins TRBV18 and TRBJ2-5; 8 bases match TRBD2. CDR1 and CDR2 from the germline V gene are KGHSH and LQKENI. The CDR3 has 15 amino acids. The V gene end was trimmed by 0 bases and the J gene end by 2 bases; junction bases not matched to a gene: 2. CDR3 coding DNA: TGTGCCAGCTCACCACCGACTAGCGAGCAAGAGACCCAGTACTTC. Translating it yields CASSPPTSEQETQYF.

The J gene is TRBJ2-3, the V gene TRBV2; no clear D gene. The V end lost 6 bases, the J end lost 9 bases, and 13 bases lay between the germline ends. Germline CDR1 SNHLY, CDR2 FYNNEI. This CDR3 has 12 amino acids. The CDR3 sequence is CASRPPQGTQYF. As DNA, the CDR3 is TGTGCCAGCAGGCCACCGCAAGGCACGCAGTATTTT.

The chain carries TRBV7-8 and TRBJ2-7; unclear D gene. The CDR3 is made up of 14 amino acids. Germline V lookup: CDR1 SGHVS, CDR2 FQNEAQ. V was cut by 1 base and J by 8 bases, with 15 bases left in between. Here the CDR3 DNA reads TGTGCCAGCAGCTTAGTTTCGCGAGATTTCAAGCAGTACTTC. Translation: CASSLVSRDFKQYF.

This clone turned up a few times. Additional DNA sequences in this sample encode the identical CDR3. This chain connects TRBV30 to TRBJ1-2, with TRBD1 matching 11 bases. Germline CDR1 is GTSNPN and CDR2 is SVGIG (reference sequence). V lost 1 base, J lost 7 bases, and 2 bases stayed unmatched. The CDR3 totals 13 residues. The CDR3 region has the DNA TGTGCCTGGAGTGGGGGACAGGGGGTTGGCTACACCTTC. Its translation: CAWSGGQGVGYTF.

In regard to this clone: This CDR3 is also generated by other DNA sequences in the sample. The chain carries TRBV4-1 and TRBJ2-6; D is ambiguous. Per germline, CDR1 MGHRA and CDR2 YSYEKL. The V gene lost 1 base and the J gene lost 4 bases, with 8 bases spanning the gap. The CDR3 has 15 residues. In nucleotides, the CDR3 is TGCGCCAGCAGCCAAGTAGGGTCCGGGGCCAACGTCCTGACTTTC. Amino acids: CASSQVGSGANVLTF.

The chain couples TRBV9 to TRBJ2-7; D remains ambiguous. The germline V and J ends were trimmed by 0 bases and 1 base, with 11 bases remaining between them. The CDR3 runs 15 residues. The V gene's germline CDR1 is SGDLS and CDR2 YYNGEE. The CDR3 DNA sequence: TGTGCCAGCAGCGTAGGGGCGACGGAGTCCTACGAGCAGTACTTC. Its translation is CASSVGATESYEQYF.

The CDR3 DNA reads as TGTGCCAGCAGCTTAGAAGGGACAGGGTTGAGTCAGCCCCAGCATTTT. Its translation is CASSLEGTGLSQPQHF. The gene calls are TRBV7-2 and TRBJ1-5, with 9 bases aligning to TRBD1. CDR1 and CDR2 (germline): SGHTA, FQGNSA. J gave up 6 bases and V 1 base, and 7 bases lay outside the gene matches. The CDR3 spans 16 residues.

The J gene is TRBJ1-2, the V gene TRBV28, with TRBD1 identical over 10 bases. The V gene's germline CDR1 is MDHEN and CDR2 SYDVKM. V trimming: 6 bases; J trimming: 6 bases; junction bases outside the gene matches: 16. The CDR3 runs to 17 residues. The CDR3 region has the DNA TGTGCCAGCAGCCAGCTCGGACAGGGGGGGCTTGTGAATGGCTACACCTTC. Translating it yields CASSQLGQGGLVNGYTF.

The chain couples TRBV10-1 to TRBJ2-3; D gene uncertain. V was shortened by 4 bases and J by 1 base, with 9 bases between the two germline ends. Germline CDR1 and CDR2: WNHNN and SYGVQD (reference sequence). This CDR3 contains 14 residues. CDR3 loop: CASSAGFGTDTQYF. Here the CDR3 DNA reads TGCGCCAGCAGTGCTGGGTTCGGCACAGATACGCAGTATTTT.

The rearrangement joins TRBV4-2 to TRBJ1-1, with D maybe TRBD1 (6 bases). Trimming cost V 5 bases and J 2 bases, with 9 bases left between them. Germline assignment: CDR1 LGHNA and CDR2 YNFKEQ. The CDR3 runs to 13 residues. CDR3 nucleotide sequence: TGTGCCAGCAGCGGACAGCTCAACACTGAAGCTTTCTTT. This encodes CASSGQLNTEAFF.

The rearrangement joins TRBV30 to TRBJ2-1; TRBD2 matches 9 bases. CDR1 is GTSNPN and CDR2 is SVGIG in the germline V gene (reference sequence). The CDR3 length is 15 residues. The junction had 5 bases not matched to a gene; V was cut back by 2 bases and J by 3 bases. The chain's CDR3 is CAWSRLAGYYNEQFF. CDR3 sequence (DNA): TGTGCCTGGAGTCGGCTAGCGGGGTACTACAATGAGCAGTTCTTC.

The V call is TRBV6-1, the J call TRBJ1-1, with D possibly TRBD1 on 5 matching bases. V gave up 7 bases and J gave up 1 base, with 7 bases separating them. The CDR3 extends over 12 amino acids. The germline V gene has CDR1 MNHNS and CDR2 SASEGT. The CDR3 region is CASIRANTEAFF. The CDR3 DNA reads as TGTGCCAGCATCAGGGCGAACACTGAAGCTTTCTTT.

About this clone itself: Other nucleotide sequences in the sample specify the same CDR3. The rearrangement joins TRBV5-1 to TRBJ2-3; D not certain. This CDR3 contains 15 residues. Germline V gene sequence: CDR1 SGHRS, CDR2 YFSETQ. V was clipped by 3 bases and J by 0 bases, with 11 bases between them. CDR3 DNA sequence: TGCGCCAGCAGCTCTTGGGGTTCTAGCACAGATACGCAGTATTTT. This gives the protein CASSSWGSSTDTQYF.

CDR3 sequence (DNA): TGTGCCAGTAGTATAGGCCCCGGGATGAACACTGAAGCTTTCTTT. It encodes CASSIGPGMNTEAFF. V usage is TRBV19 and J usage is TRBJ1-1; no clear D. V was shortened by 1 base and J by 0 bases, with 9 bases between the two germline ends. The CDR3 runs 15 residues. The V gene's germline CDR1 is LNHDA and CDR2 SQIVND (reference sequence).

V usage is TRBV7-9 and J usage is TRBJ2-1; D is perhaps TRBD2 (7 bases). CDR1 is SEHNR, CDR2 FQNEAQ, per germline (reference sequence). The CDR3 length is 15 residues. Trimming stripped 7 bases from V and 5 bases from J, with 18 bases between. Here the CDR3 reads CASNPWGGRDNEQFF. CDR3 nucleotides: TGTGCCAGCAACCCGTGGGGGGGGCGCGACAATGAGCAGTTCTTC.

The count of this clone is one. The chain has TRBV5-4 and TRBJ2-3; D not certain. The CDR3 spans 13 residues. The germline V and J ends were trimmed by 5 bases and 2 bases, with 9 bases remaining between them. The germline V gene encodes CDR1 SGHNT and CDR2 YYREEE (reference sequence). The CDR3 is CASSQYYTDTQYF. CDR3 nucleotides: TGTGCCAGCAGTCAATACTACACAGATACGCAGTATTTT.

The chain recombines TRBV5-1 with TRBJ2-7, with 9 bases aligning to TRBD1. Germline V lookup: CDR1 SGHRS, CDR2 YFSETQ. The CDR3 length is 13 residues. Trimming cost V 4 bases and J 9 bases; bases outside gene matches: 8. The DNA of the CDR3 is TGCGCCAGCAGCATAGGGACAGGGACGGGGCAGTACTTC. Translation gives CASSIGTGTGQYF.

A single count supports this clone. Other DNA sequences in the sample encode the same CDR3. This sequence joins TRBV5-1 and TRBJ1-3, with 7 bases lining up with TRBD1. Per the germline V gene, CDR1 is SGHRS and CDR2 is YFSETQ. V lost 0 bases and J lost 0; bases outside the gene matches: 3. The CDR3 runs 16 residues. The CDR3 coding sequence is TGCGCCAGCAGCTTGGGTCCAGGGGGCTCTGGAAACACCATATATTTT. Its translation: CASSLGPGGSGNTIYF.

The chain has TRBV28 and TRBJ2-7; no clear D gene. The CDR3 has 15 amino acids. Trimming stripped 5 bases from V and 4 bases from J, with 18 bases between. CDR1 MDHEN and CDR2 SYDVKM come from the germline V gene. This CDR3 reads CASSLPAASGYEQYF. The DNA of the CDR3 is TGTGCCAGCAGTCTCCCGGCGGCGAGTGGGTACGAGCAGTACTTC.

The chain combines TRBV13 with TRBJ2-2; D perhaps matches TRBD2 (6 bases). V was pared by 4 bases and J by 4 bases, with 13 bases between. This CDR3 has 15 amino acids. The germline gives CDR1 PRHDT, CDR2 FYEKMQ (reference sequence). This CDR3 is CASSSLGGVTGELFF. In DNA, the CDR3 is TGTGCCAGCAGCTCTTTGGGCGGGGTCACCGGGGAGCTGTTTTTT.